This T cell receptor (beta chain) was found in a study of cytomegalovirus exposure and HLA in healthy donors. General study results and limits: Some V segments, TRBV6-2 and TRBV6-3 among them, were indistinguishable and were therefore excluded. Among the CMV-associated chains, a few were confirmed in vitro as specific for CMV antigens.

Likely unrecorded immune exposures existed in these nominally healthy donors. Of note for this clone: Its specificity is unknown.

The germline gives CDR1 SGHRS, CDR2 YFSETQ. V lost 3 bases, J lost 6 bases, and 5 bases stayed unmatched. CDR3 length: 15 residues. Primers for the PCR totalled 60 Vbeta and 13 Jbeta. This table comes from immunoSEQ multiplex PCR, and its TCRdb copy is limited to in-frame clones, with some not included. In all, the sample yields fewer than 85,000 clones. This receptor was obtained from a woman aged 40 to 50 in good health and CMV-seropositive. Sequencing was carried out using PBMCs. The chain links TRBV5-1 to TRBJ2-1; 11 bases fit TRBD2. The CDR3 loop is CASSSLAGGLNEQFF. The DNA of the CDR3 is TGCGCCAGCAGCTCCTTAGCGGGGGGGCTCAATGAGCAGTTCTTC.